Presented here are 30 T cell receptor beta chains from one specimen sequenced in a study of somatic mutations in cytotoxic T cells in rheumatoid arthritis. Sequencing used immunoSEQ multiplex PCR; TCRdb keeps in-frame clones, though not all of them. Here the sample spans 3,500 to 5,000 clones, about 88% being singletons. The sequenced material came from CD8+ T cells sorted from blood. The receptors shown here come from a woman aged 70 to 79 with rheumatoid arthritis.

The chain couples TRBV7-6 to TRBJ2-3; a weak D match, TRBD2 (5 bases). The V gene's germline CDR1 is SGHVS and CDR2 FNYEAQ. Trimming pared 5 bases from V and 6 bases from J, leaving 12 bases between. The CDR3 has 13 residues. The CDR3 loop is CASSAAVVDTQYF. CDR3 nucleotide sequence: TGTGCCAGCAGCGCAGCGGTGGTGGATACGCAGTATTTT.

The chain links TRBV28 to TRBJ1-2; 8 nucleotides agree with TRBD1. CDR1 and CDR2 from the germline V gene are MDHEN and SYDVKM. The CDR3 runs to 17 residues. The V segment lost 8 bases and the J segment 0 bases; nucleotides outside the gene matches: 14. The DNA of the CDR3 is TGTGCCAGCTCCATCCCTCCCCGGGACAGGTCTAACTATGGCTACACCTTC. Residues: CASSIPPRDRSNYGYTF.

The chain's CDR3 is CASSITGSSYEQYF. Written as DNA, the CDR3 is TGTGCCAGTAGTATCACAGGGAGCTCCTACGAGCAGTACTTC. V gene TRBV19 combines with J gene TRBJ2-7; D is perhaps TRBD1 (6 bases). Looked up from germline, CDR1 is LNHDA and CDR2 is SQIVND (reference sequence). The V end was cut by 3 bases, the J end by 0 bases, with 9 bases between. This CDR3 comprises 14 residues.

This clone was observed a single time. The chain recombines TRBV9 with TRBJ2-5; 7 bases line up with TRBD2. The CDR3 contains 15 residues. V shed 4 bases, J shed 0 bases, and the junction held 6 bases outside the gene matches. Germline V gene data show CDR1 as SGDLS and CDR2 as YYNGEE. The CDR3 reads CASSPFLADQETQYF. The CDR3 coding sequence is TGTGCCAGCAGCCCTTTTCTAGCGGACCAAGAGACCCAGTACTTC.

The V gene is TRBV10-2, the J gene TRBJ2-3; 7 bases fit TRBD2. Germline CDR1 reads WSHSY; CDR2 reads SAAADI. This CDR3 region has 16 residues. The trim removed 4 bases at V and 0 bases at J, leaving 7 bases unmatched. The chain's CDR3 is CASSVASGASTDTQYF. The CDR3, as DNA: TGCGCCAGCAGTGTCGCTAGCGGCGCCAGCACAGATACGCAGTATTTT.

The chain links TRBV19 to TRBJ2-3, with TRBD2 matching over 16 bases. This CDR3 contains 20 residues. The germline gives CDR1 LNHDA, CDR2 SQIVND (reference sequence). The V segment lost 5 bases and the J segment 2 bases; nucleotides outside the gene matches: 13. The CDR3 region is CASSLRPGLAGGTTTDTQYF. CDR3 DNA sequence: TGTGCCAGTAGTCTTAGACCGGGACTAGCGGGAGGGACCACCACAGATACGCAGTATTTT.

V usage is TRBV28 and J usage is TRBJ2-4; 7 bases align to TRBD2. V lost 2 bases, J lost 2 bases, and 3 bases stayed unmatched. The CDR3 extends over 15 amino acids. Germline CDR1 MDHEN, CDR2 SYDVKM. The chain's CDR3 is CASSLGGVTKNIQYF. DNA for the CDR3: TGTGCCAGCAGTTTAGGGGGGGTGACCAAAAACATTCAGTACTTC.

The CDR3 DNA reads as TGTGCCAGCAGCGTAGTGCGAGGCGGAGCGACTAGCGGGAGCCGGAACACCGGGGAGCTGTTTTTT. It encodes CASSVVRGGATSGSRNTGELFF. V gene TRBV9 combines with J gene TRBJ2-2; TRBD2 aligns across 12 bases. Per the germline V gene, CDR1 is SGDLS and CDR2 is YYNGEE. V shed 0 bases and J 1 base; nucleotides not matched to a gene: 16. The length of the CDR3 is 22 residues.

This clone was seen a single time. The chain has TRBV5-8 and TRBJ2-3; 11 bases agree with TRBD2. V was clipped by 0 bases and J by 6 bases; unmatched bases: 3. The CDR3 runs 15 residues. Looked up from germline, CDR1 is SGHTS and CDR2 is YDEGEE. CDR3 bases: TGTGCCAGCAGCTTGGGACTAGCGGGATCTGATACGCAGTATTTT. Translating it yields CASSLGLAGSDTQYF.

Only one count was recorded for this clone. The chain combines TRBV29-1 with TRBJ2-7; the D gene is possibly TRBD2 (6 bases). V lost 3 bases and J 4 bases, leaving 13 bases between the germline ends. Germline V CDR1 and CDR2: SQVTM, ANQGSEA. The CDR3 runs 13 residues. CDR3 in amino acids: CSVEGGRPYEQYF. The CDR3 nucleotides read TGCAGCGTTGAGGGTGGGAGGCCTTACGAGCAGTACTTC.

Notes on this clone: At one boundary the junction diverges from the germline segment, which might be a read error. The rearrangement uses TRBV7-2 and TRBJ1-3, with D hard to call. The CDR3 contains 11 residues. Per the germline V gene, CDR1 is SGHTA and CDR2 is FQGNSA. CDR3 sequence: CVSSLRNTIYF. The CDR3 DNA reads TGTGTCAGCAGCTTGAGGAACACCATATATTTT.

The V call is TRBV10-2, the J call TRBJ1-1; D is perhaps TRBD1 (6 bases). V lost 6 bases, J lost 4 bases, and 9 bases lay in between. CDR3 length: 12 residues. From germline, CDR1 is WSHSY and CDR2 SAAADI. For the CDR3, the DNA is TGCGCCAGCAGGGTAGGGGGCACTGAAGCTTTCTTT. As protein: CASRVGGTEAFF.

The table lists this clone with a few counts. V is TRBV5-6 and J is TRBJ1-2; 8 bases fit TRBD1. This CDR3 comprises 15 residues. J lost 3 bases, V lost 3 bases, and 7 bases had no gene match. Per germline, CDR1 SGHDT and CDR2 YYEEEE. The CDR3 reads CASSWDRSLYYGYTF. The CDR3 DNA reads TGTGCCAGCAGCTGGGACAGGTCGTTATACTATGGCTACACCTTC.

Here the CDR3 DNA reads TGTGCCAGCAGTTTACGGGGGGGGGACACTGAAGCTTTCTTT. Protein sequence: CASSLRGGDTEAFF. V and J are TRBV28 and TRBJ1-1, with D possibly TRBD1 on 5 matching bases. Germline V lookup: CDR1 MDHEN, CDR2 SYDVKM. CDR3 length: 14 residues. V shed 2 bases and J shed 3 bases, with 10 bases lying between them.

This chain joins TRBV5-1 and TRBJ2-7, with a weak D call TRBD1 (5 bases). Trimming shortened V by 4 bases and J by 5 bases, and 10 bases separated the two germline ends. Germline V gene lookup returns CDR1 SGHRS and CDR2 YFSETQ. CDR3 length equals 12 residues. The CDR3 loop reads CASSLTGNEQYF. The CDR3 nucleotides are TGCGCCAGCAGCCTCACAGGTAACGAGCAGTACTTC.

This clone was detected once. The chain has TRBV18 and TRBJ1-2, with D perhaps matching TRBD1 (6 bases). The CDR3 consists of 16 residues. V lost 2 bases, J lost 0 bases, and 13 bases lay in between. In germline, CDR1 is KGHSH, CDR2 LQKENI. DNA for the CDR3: TGTGCCAGCTCACCAGTCAGGACAGCTACTAACTATGGCTACACCTTC. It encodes CASSPVRTATNYGYTF.

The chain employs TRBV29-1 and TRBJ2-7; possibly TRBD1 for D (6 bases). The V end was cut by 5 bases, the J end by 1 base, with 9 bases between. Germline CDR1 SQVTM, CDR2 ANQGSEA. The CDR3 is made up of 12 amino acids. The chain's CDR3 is CSVSGQSYEQYF. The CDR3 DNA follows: TGCAGCGTTTCGGGACAATCCTACGAGCAGTACTTC.

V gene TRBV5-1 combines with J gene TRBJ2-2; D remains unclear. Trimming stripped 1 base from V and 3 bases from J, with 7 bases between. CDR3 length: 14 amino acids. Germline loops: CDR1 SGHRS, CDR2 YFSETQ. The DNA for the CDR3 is TGCGCCAGCAGCTTGATGCCAGACACCGGGGAGCTGTTTTTT. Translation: CASSLMPDTGELFF.

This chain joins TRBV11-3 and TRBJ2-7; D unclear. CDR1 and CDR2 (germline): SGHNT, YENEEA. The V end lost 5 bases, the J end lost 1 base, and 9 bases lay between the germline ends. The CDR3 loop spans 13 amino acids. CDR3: CASSPSESYEQYF. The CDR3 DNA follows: TGTGCCAGCAGCCCCAGCGAGTCCTACGAGCAGTACTTC.

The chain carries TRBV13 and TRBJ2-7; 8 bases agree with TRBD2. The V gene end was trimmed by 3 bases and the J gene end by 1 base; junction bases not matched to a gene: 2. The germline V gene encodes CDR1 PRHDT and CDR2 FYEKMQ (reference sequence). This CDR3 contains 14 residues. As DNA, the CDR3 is TGTGCCAGCAGCTTCAGCGGGAGTTCCTACGAGCAGTACTTC. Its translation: CASSFSGSSYEQYF.

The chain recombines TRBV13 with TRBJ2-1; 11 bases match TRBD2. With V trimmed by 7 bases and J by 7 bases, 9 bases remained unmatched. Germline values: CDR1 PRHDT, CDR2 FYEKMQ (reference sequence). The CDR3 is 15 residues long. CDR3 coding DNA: TGTGCCAGCACCCCTAGCGGGGGGCGGTGGAATGAGCAGTTCTTC. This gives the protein CASTPSGGRWNEQFF.

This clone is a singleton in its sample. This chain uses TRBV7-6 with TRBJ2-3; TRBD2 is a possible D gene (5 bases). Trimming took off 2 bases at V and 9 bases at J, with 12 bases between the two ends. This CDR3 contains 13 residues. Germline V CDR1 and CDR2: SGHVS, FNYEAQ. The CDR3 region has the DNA TGTGCCAGCAGCTTACGAGGGATGGGAACGCAGTATTTT. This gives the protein CASSLRGMGTQYF.

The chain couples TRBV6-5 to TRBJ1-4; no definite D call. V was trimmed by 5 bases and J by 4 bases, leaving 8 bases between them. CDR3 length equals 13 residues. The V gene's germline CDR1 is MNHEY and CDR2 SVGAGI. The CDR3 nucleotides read TGTGCCAGCAGTATCCAGCGTAATGAAAAACTGTTTTTT. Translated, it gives CASSIQRNEKLFF.

Here the CDR3 reads CASSPFESSGNTIYF. CDR3 DNA: TGTGCCAGCAGCCCGTTCGAGAGCTCTGGAAACACCATATATTTT. The V gene is TRBV7-2, the J gene TRBJ1-3; D not resolved. The CDR3 totals 15 residues. The V gene lost 5 bases and the J gene lost 0 bases, with 11 bases spanning the gap. Germline CDR1 reads SGHTA; CDR2 reads FQGNSA.

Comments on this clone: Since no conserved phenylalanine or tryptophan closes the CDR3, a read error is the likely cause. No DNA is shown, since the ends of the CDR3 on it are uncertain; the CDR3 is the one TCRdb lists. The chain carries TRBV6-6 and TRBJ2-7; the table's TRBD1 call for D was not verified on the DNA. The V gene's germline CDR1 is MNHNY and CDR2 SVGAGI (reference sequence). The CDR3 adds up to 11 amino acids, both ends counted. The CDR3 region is CASTGPTGVIL.

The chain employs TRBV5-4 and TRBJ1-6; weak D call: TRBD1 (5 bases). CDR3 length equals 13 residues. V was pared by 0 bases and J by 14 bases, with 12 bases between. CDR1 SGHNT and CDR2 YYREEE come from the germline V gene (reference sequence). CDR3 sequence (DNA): TGTGCCAGCAGCTTGGGGGGACCGGGGGCCCTCCACTTT. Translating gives CASSLGGPGALHF. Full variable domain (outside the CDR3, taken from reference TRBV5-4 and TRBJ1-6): ETGVTQSPTHLIKTRGQQVTLRCSSQSGHNTVSWYQQALGQGPQFIFQYYREEENGRGNFPPRFSGLQFPNYSSELNVNALELDDSALYLCASSLGGPGALHFGNGTRLTVT.

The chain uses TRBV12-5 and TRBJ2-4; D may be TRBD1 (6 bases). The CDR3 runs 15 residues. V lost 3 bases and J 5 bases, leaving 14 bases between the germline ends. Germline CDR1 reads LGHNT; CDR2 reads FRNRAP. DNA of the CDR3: TGTGCTAGTGGTTTTGTTCCCCACAGGGAAAACATTCAGTACTTC. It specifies CASGFVPHRENIQYF.

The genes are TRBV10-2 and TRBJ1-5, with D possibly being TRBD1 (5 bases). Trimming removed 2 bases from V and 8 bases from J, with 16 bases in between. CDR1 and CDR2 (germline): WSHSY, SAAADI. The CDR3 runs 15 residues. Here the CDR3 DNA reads TGCGCCAGCAGTGAGGACAGTAGTAGTTGGGAGCCCCAGCATTTT. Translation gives CASSEDSSSWEPQHF.

CDR3 in amino acids: CAISGTSGAPVGEQYF. CDR3 bases: TGTGCCATCAGTGGGACTAGCGGAGCTCCCGTGGGCGAGCAGTACTTC. The chain recombines TRBV10-3 with TRBJ2-7, with 10 bases lining up with TRBD2. The V gene's germline CDR1 is ENHRY and CDR2 SYGVKD. Germline trimming cut 4 bases from V and 6 bases from J; bases unmatched to any gene: 12. CDR3 length equals 16 residues.

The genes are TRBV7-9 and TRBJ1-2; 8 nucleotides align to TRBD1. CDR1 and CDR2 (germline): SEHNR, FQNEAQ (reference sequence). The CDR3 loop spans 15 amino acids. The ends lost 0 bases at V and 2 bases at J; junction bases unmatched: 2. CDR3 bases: TGTGCCAGCAGCTTAGCGGCAGGGGGCAACTATGGCTACACCTTC. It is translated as CASSLAAGGNYGYTF.